Below, 30 T cell receptor beta chains from the same sample are listed, as sequenced in a study of T cell responses to AZD1222 COVID-19 vaccine. Sequencing was performed with immunoSEQ multiplex PCR; in TCRdb, only in-frame clones are kept and a portion is missing. The sample lists 140,000 or so clones, roughly nine tenths occurring once. The sequencing here drew on peripheral blood, taken on day 0 of AZD1222 vaccination. The receptors shown here come from an adult in good health.

The table lists this clone with a count of one. This rearrangement joins TRBV30 to TRBJ1-5; D uncertain. This CDR3 region has 14 residues. Germline loops: CDR1 GTSNPN, CDR2 SVGIG (reference sequence). Trimming shortened V by 2 bases and J by 3 bases, and 11 bases separated the two germline ends. DNA for the CDR3: TGTGCCTGGAGTCGGGCAGGCCTCAATCAGCCCCAGCATTTT. This codes for CAWSRAGLNQPQHF.

This chain joins TRBV19 and TRBJ2-3; D gene uncertain. The CDR3 length is 15 residues. Germline CDR1 reads LNHDA; CDR2 reads SQIVND (reference sequence). V lost 4 bases and J lost 0, with 11 bases in between. CDR3 sequence (DNA): TGTGCCAGTAGTACCCGCGCAGATAGCACAGATACGCAGTATTTT. This translates into CASSTRADSTDTQYF. The whole variable domain, filled in from reference TRBV19 and TRBJ2-3, reads DGGITQSPKYLFRKEGQNVTLSCEQNLNHDAMYWYRQDPGQGLRLIYYSQIVNDFQKGDIAEGYSVSREKKESFPLTVTSAQKNPTAFYLCASSTRADSTDTQYFGPGTRLTVL.

The CDR3 DNA sequence: TGTGCCTCCGGGGACAGGGGCACTGAAGCTTTCTTT. Translating gives CASGDRGTEAFF. This chain joins TRBV13 and TRBJ1-1; 10 bases align to TRBD1. The junction had 4 bases not matched to a gene; V was cut back by 11 bases and J by 4 bases. Germline-derived CDR1 and CDR2 are PRHDT and FYEKMQ (reference sequence). CDR3 length: 12 amino acids.

The chain joins TRBV19 to TRBJ2-2, with D maybe TRBD1 (6 bases). Looked up from germline, CDR1 is LNHDA and CDR2 is SQIVND (reference sequence). V lost 6 bases and J lost 6, with 11 bases in between. This CDR3 spans 13 amino acids. The CDR3 sequence: CASRQGPAGELFF. The CDR3 bases are TGTGCCAGTAGACAGGGTCCGGCCGGGGAGCTGTTTTTT.

V is TRBV28 and J is TRBJ1-2; no definite D call. From germline, CDR1 is MDHEN and CDR2 SYDVKM. The CDR3 runs 14 residues. V dropped 10 bases and J dropped 8 bases, with 23 bases sitting between them. This CDR3 reads CATRILQEGEGYTF. Here the CDR3 DNA reads TGTGCCACCCGGATCCTTCAGGAAGGAGAGGGCTACACCTTC.

This chain joins TRBV7-3 and TRBJ2-7; a possible D gene is TRBD1 (7 bases). The CDR3 extends over 15 amino acids. V was cut by 5 bases and J by 6 bases, with 20 bases left in between. CDR1 is SGHTA and CDR2 is FQGTGA in the germline V gene. CDR3 sequence (DNA): TGTGCCAGCAGCCCCCAGGGGGGCGCCCCCCGCGAGCAGTACTTC. This sequence encodes CASSPQGGAPREQYF.

V is TRBV30 and J is TRBJ1-2, with D possibly being TRBD1 (5 bases). The CDR3 spans 15 residues. V shed 2 bases and J shed 6 bases, with 19 bases lying between them. The germline V gene encodes CDR1 GTSNPN and CDR2 SVGIG (reference sequence). The CDR3 loop is CAWSLVEGPLNGYTF. The CDR3 coding sequence is TGTGCCTGGAGTTTGGTGGAGGGGCCCCTCAATGGCTACACCTTC.

The chain is built from TRBV4-1 and TRBJ1-2; TRBD1 agrees at 7 bases. CDR1 and CDR2 (germline): MGHRA, YSYEKL. The CDR3 extends over 14 amino acids. The V and J ends lost 0 bases and 6 bases, in that order; junction bases with no gene match: 4. CDR3 nucleotide sequence: TGCGCCAGCAGCCAAGATACAGGGGACCATGGCTACACCTTC. It encodes CASSQDTGDHGYTF.

This chain connects TRBV19 to TRBJ1-1; D is possibly TRBD1 (5 bases). From germline, CDR1 is LNHDA and CDR2 SQIVND (reference sequence). V gave up 7 bases and J gave up 0 bases, with 15 bases separating them. This CDR3 is 15 amino acids long. The CDR3 reads CASKSTGLMNTEAFF. The DNA for the CDR3 is TGTGCCAGTAAATCAACAGGACTAATGAACACTGAAGCTTTCTTT.

This clone was seen just once. V and J are TRBV12-3 or TRBV12-4 and TRBJ1-2, with no clear D. V was cut by 8 bases and J by 1 base, with 11 bases left in between. The CDR3 is 13 amino acids. CDR3 region: CASQSDVNYGYTF. CDR3 DNA: TGTGCCAGCCAATCAGACGTTAACTATGGCTACACCTTC.

V and J are TRBV5-1 and TRBJ2-5; TRBD2 matches 7 bases. The CDR3 totals 14 residues. Per germline, CDR1 SGHRS and CDR2 YFSETQ. J was trimmed by 2 bases and V by 4 bases; bases with no gene match: 5. For the CDR3, the DNA is TGCGCCAGCAGCCCGGGGAGGGAACAAGAGACCCAGTACTTC. Encoded protein: CASSPGREQETQYF. Full variable domain (missing parts from reference TRBV5-1 and TRBJ2-5): KAGVTQTPRYLIKTRGQQVTLSCSPISGHRSVSWYQQTPGQGLQFLFEYFSETQRNKGNFPGRFSGRQFSNSRSEMNVSTLELGDSALYLCASSPGREQETQYFGPGTRLLVL.

This rearrangement joins TRBV21-1 to TRBJ1-5. TRBV21-1 is a documented pseudogene. The CDR3 runs to 14 residues. CDR3 DNA sequence: TGTGCCAGCAGCTCCCGGGGTCTCAATCAGCCCCAGCATTTT. It encodes CASSSRGLNQPQHF.

The gene calls are TRBV18 and TRBJ2-2; 7 positions match TRBD1. Germline V gives CDR1 KGHSH, CDR2 LQKENI. The CDR3 is made up of 16 amino acids. V shed 6 bases and J 0 bases; nucleotides not matched to a gene: 7. CDR3 DNA sequence: TGTGCCAGCTCCCAGACAGGGCGTACGAACACCGGGGAGCTGTTTTTT. This encodes CASSQTGRTNTGELFF.

J is TRBJ2-1 and V is TRBV9; the match to TRBD2 covers 16 bases. The junction had 12 bases not matched to a gene; V was cut back by 4 bases and J by 5 bases. Germline V gene data show CDR1 as SGDLS and CDR2 as YYNGEE. This CDR3 is built from 19 residues. The CDR3 is CASSLLSGLAGGLHNEQFF. CDR3 in DNA: TGTGCCAGCAGCCTCCTCTCGGGACTAGCGGGGGGGTTACACAATGAGCAGTTCTTC.

The V call is TRBV10-1, the J call TRBJ2-4; D perhaps matches TRBD2 (6 bases). CDR3 length equals 13 residues. The germline V gene encodes CDR1 WNHNN and CDR2 SYGVQD (reference sequence). Trimming cost V 3 bases and J 6 bases, with 9 bases left between them. CDR3 sequence: CASSDGGRNIQYF. Here the CDR3 DNA reads TGCGCCAGCAGTGATGGAGGGAGAAACATTCAGTACTTC.

The chain recombines TRBV9 with TRBJ2-7, with 8 bases that match TRBD2. There are 15 residues in the CDR3. With V trimmed by 4 bases and J by 5 bases, 11 bases remained unmatched. Germline CDR1 SGDLS, CDR2 YYNGEE. The CDR3 region is CASSHDGGLENEQYF. The DNA of the CDR3 is TGTGCCAGCAGCCACGACGGGGGACTAGAGAACGAGCAGTACTTC.

V gene TRBV6-5 combines with J gene TRBJ1-1; no reliable D call. The CDR3 is 10 amino acids. CDR1 and CDR2 from the germline V gene are MNHEY and SVGAGI. V lost 6 bases and J lost 6, with 5 bases in between. DNA of the CDR3: TGTGCCAGCAGGAGGGCTGAAGCTTTCTTT. This encodes CASRRAEAFF.

The rearrangement links TRBV5-6 to TRBJ1-4, with a weak D call TRBD1 (6 bases). V lost 4 bases and J lost 7, with 8 bases in between. Germline V gene sequence: CDR1 SGHDT, CDR2 YYEEEE. This CDR3 spans 12 amino acids. The CDR3 region is CASSLGGEKLFF. CDR3 nucleotide sequence: TGTGCCAGCAGCCTAGGGGGTGAAAAACTGTTTTTT.

The chain couples TRBV30 to TRBJ2-7; 9 positions agree with TRBD1. The germline CDR1 and CDR2 sequences are GTSNPN and SVGIG (reference sequence). The CDR3 runs to 15 residues. V was clipped by 4 bases and J by 3 bases; unmatched bases: 10. CDR3 DNA sequence: TGTGCCTGGACCCCTCGTGGGACAGGGTTCTACGAGCAGTACTTC. This translates into CAWTPRGTGFYEQYF.

V usage is TRBV18 and J usage is TRBJ2-1, with 12 bases identical to TRBD2. Germline CDR1 and CDR2: KGHSH and LQKENI. There are 15 residues in the CDR3. V trimming: 3 bases; J trimming: 6 bases; junction bases outside the gene matches: 3. The CDR3 region has the DNA TGTGCCAGCTCACCCCCGGGACTAGCGGGCAATGAGCAGTTCTTC. It translates to CASSPPGLAGNEQFF.

Details on this clone: The junction differs from germline at one of its ends, possibly a read error. The V call is TRBV20-1, the J call TRBJ2-5; tentative D call: TRBD2 (6 bases). The CDR3 is made up of 11 amino acids. The germline CDR1 and CDR2 sequences are DFQATT and SNEGSKA (reference sequence). The CDR3 DNA sequence: TGCAGTGCGAGAGCGGGCCAGACCCAGTACTTC. Its translation is CSARAGQTQYF.

The CDR3 coding sequence is TGTGCCAGCTCACCGGGACAACCTAACCAAGAGACCCAGTACTTC. Translated: CASSPGQPNQETQYF. The chain links TRBV18 to TRBJ2-5; D possibly corresponds to TRBD1 (6 bases). Trimming stripped 3 bases from V and 0 bases from J, with 11 bases between. The V gene's germline CDR1 is KGHSH and CDR2 LQKENI. This CDR3 comprises 15 residues.

This chain connects TRBV2 to TRBJ1-4, with 7 bases aligning to TRBD1. The CDR3 covers 15 residues. V dropped 5 bases and J dropped 2; count of bases not matched to a gene: 5. Per germline, CDR1 SNHLY and CDR2 FYNNEI. In nucleotides, the CDR3 is TGTGCCAGCAGTAAGGTCAGGGGGACTAATGAAAAACTGTTTTTT. This encodes CASSKVRGTNEKLFF. Full variable domain (missing parts from reference TRBV2 and TRBJ1-4): EPEVTQTPSHQVTQMGQEVILRCVPISNHLYFYWYRQILGQKVEFLVSFYNNEISEKSEIFDDQFSVERPDGSNFTLKIRSTKLEDSAMYFCASSKVRGTNEKLFFGSGTQLSVL.

The chain links TRBV19 to TRBJ1-2, with D tentatively TRBD1 (6 bases). Trimming pared 3 bases from V and 3 bases from J, leaving 8 bases between. The CDR3 totals 13 residues. The V gene's germline CDR1 is LNHDA and CDR2 SQIVND (reference sequence). CDR3 nucleotides: TGTGCCAGTAGTATGTACAGGGACTATGGCTACACCTTC. Protein product: CASSMYRDYGYTF.

J is TRBJ1-1 and V is TRBV7-9, with TRBD1 matching 11 bases. The CDR3 loop spans 16 amino acids. Trimming cost V 5 bases and J 4 bases; bases outside gene matches: 9. Looked up from germline, CDR1 is SEHNR and CDR2 is FQNEAQ (reference sequence). CDR3 residues: CASSLGTGGVRTEAFF. For the CDR3, the DNA is TGTGCCAGCAGCCTCGGGACAGGGGGGGTGCGCACTGAAGCTTTCTTT.

The chain joins TRBV18 to TRBJ2-1; TRBD2 agrees at 9 bases. This CDR3 is 15 amino acids long. V gave up 4 bases and J gave up 7 bases; unmatched junction bases: 8. Germline V gene data show CDR1 as KGHSH and CDR2 as LQKENI. DNA for the CDR3: TGTGCCAGCTCACAGCGGGAGGCTTCATCGAATGAGCAGTTCTTC. The encoded protein is CASSQREASSNEQFF.

This clone was picked up one time. J is TRBJ1-4 and V is TRBV19; TRBD1 might be the D (6 bases). The V and J ends lost 4 bases and 2 bases respectively, with 11 bases between them. This CDR3 is built from 15 residues. Per the germline V gene, CDR1 is LNHDA and CDR2 is SQIVND (reference sequence). DNA for the CDR3: TGTGCCAGTAGTAAAGACACAGGGACTAATGAAAAACTGTTTTTT. Translation: CASSKDTGTNEKLFF.

CDR3 nucleotides: TGCGCCAGCCGGCATGAAACGGACAGGGTTAGCGAGCAGTACTTC. Amino acid sequence: CASRHETDRVSEQYF. The rearrangement links TRBV5-1 to TRBJ2-7; 8 bases align to TRBD1. The CDR3 sequence is 15 residues long. V trimming: 7 bases; J trimming: 6 bases; junction bases outside the gene matches: 15. Germline values: CDR1 SGHRS, CDR2 YFSETQ. Combining the CDR3 with reference TRBV5-1 and TRBJ2-7 gives the whole variable domain KAGVTQTPRYLIKTRGQQVTLSCSPISGHRSVSWYQQTPGQGLQFLFEYFSETQRNKGNFPGRFSGRQFSNSRSEMNVSTLELGDSALYLCASRHETDRVSEQYFGPGTRLTVT.

The chain recombines TRBV7-8 with TRBJ1-6; TRBD1 agrees at 12 bases. CDR3 length: 19 amino acids. Germline-derived CDR1 and CDR2 are SGHVS and FQNEAQ. V dropped 2 bases and J dropped 1; count of bases not matched to a gene: 6. The CDR3 DNA reads TGTGCCAGCAGCTTAAGGGACAGGGGGCTAGTTTCCTATAATTCACCCCTCCACTTT. Its translation: CASSLRDRGLVSYNSPLHF.

A single count supports this clone. The chain is built from TRBV6-6 and TRBJ2-5, with D possibly being TRBD1 (6 bases). CDR1 and CDR2 from the germline V gene are MNHNY and SVGAGI (reference sequence). V gave up 7 bases and J gave up 4 bases, with 22 bases separating them. The CDR3 has 16 residues. Here the CDR3 reads CASTPSPGGGGETQYF. As DNA, the CDR3 is TGTGCCAGCACCCCCTCTCCTGGGGGCGGAGGAGAGACCCAGTACTTC.